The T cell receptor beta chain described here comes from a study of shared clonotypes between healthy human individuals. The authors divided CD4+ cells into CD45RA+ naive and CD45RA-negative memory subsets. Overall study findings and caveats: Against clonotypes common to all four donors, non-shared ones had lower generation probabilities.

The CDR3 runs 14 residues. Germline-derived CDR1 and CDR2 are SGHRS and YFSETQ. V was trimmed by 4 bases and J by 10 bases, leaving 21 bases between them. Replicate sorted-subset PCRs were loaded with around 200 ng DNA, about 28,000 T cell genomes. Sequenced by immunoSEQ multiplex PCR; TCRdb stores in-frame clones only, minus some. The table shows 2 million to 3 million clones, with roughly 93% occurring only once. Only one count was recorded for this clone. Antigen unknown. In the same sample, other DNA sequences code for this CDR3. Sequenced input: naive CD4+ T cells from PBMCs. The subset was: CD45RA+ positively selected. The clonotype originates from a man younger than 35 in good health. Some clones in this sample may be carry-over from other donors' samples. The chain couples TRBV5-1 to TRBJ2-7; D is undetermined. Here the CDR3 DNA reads TGCGCCAGCAGCCTCGATACCCAAGGCGGCGAACAGTACTTC. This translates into CASSLDTQGGEQYF.